The 25 T cell receptor beta chains reported below all come from one sample, sequenced in a study of CD8+ T cells in alopecia areata. RNA was isolated and reverse transcribed to cDNA, the sequencing template. Here immunoSEQ multiplex PCR was the method, and the copy in TCRdb shows in-frame clones only, minus some. The data hold about 220,000 clones, with about 57% observed a single time. Noted treatment: oral pan-JAK inhibitor, 5-10 mg twice daily. The source material was CD4+ T cells sorted from blood, sampled at week 4, from a patient treated with tofacitinib. Receptors originate from a human donor with alopecia areata.

This chain joins TRBV4-3 and TRBJ2-7; D ambiguous. CDR1 LGHNA and CDR2 YSLEER come from the germline V gene. Trimming cost V 0 bases and J 0 bases, with 6 bases left between them. The CDR3 runs to 14 residues. Here the CDR3 DNA reads TGCGCCAGCAGCCAAGATCTGGGCTCCTACGAGCAGTACTTC. This codes for CASSQDLGSYEQYF.

In this sample, this clone turned up many times. The chain has TRBV30 and TRBJ1-1; D not resolved. The CDR3 runs to 8 residues. V gave up 5 bases and J gave up 9 bases, with 4 bases separating them. Germline V gene sequence: CDR1 GTSNPN, CDR2 SVGIG (reference sequence). For the CDR3, the DNA is TGTGCCTGGGGTAAAGCTTTCTTT. Translation gives CAWGKAFF.

This sequence joins TRBV12-5 and TRBJ1-1; no firm D call. Germline V CDR1 and CDR2: LGHNT, FRNRAP. This CDR3 spans 14 amino acids. V was shortened by 0 bases and J by 0 bases, with 5 bases between the two germline ends. This CDR3 is CASGLVALNTEAFF. CDR3 sequence (DNA): TGTGCTAGTGGTTTGGTCGCGCTGAACACTGAAGCTTTCTTT.

This clone was picked up many times. J is TRBJ2-3 and V is TRBV2, with 11 bases identical to TRBD1. There are 15 residues in the CDR3. CDR1 and CDR2 from the germline V gene are SNHLY and FYNNEI. Trimming at V came to 6 bases and at J to 5 bases, leaving 7 bases not matched to a gene. The CDR3 DNA is TGTGCCAGCAGGCCGGGACAGGGGGTCGGAGATACGCAGTATTTT. Translated: CASRPGQGVGDTQYF. Supplemented by reference TRBV2 and TRBJ2-3, the full variable domain reads EPEVTQTPSHQVTQMGQEVILRCVPISNHLYFYWYRQILGQKVEFLVSFYNNEISEKSEIFDDQFSVERPDGSNFTLKIRSTKLEDSAMYFCASRPGQGVGDTQYFGPGTRLTVL.

This sequence joins TRBV2 and TRBJ2-1, with D tentatively TRBD2 (5 bases). Germline V gene sequence: CDR1 SNHLY, CDR2 FYNNEI. The CDR3 sequence is 14 residues long. The ends were cut back, 3 bases at V and 7 bases at J, with 13 bases in the middle. The CDR3 region has the DNA TGTGCCAGCAGTGACGAGGGAATTGGGAATGAGCAGTTCTTC. Translated, it gives CASSDEGIGNEQFF.

This chain joins TRBV6-5 and TRBJ2-6; either TRBD1 or TRBD2 may fit D (6 bases each). CDR1 is MNHEY, CDR2 SVGAGI, per germline. The germline V and J ends were trimmed by 6 bases and 2 bases, with 11 bases remaining between them. The CDR3 sequence is 15 residues long. The chain's CDR3 is CASRSGGAGANVLTF. The CDR3 nucleotides read TGTGCCAGCAGGTCCGGGGGCGCTGGGGCCAACGTCCTGACTTTC.

The V gene is TRBV2, the J gene TRBJ1-5; D gene ambiguous. Germline V gene data show CDR1 as SNHLY and CDR2 as FYNNEI. The length of the CDR3 is 14 residues. V dropped 4 bases and J dropped 2 bases, with 9 bases sitting between them. The CDR3 spells CASSGGVGNQPQHF. CDR3 coding DNA: TGTGCCAGCAGTGGAGGTGTGGGCAATCAGCCCCAGCATTTT.

The chain joins TRBV9 to TRBJ1-4, with D maybe TRBD1 (5 bases). The CDR3 length is 14 residues. Trimming took 3 bases from V and 6 from J, leaving 12 bases between them. Germline V gene sequence: CDR1 SGDLS, CDR2 YYNGEE. The CDR3 sequence: CASSARGNDEKLFF. Written as DNA, the CDR3 is TGTGCCAGCAGCGCGCGGGGGAATGATGAAAAACTGTTTTTT.

This clone appeared a single time. The CDR3 region is CAQARGRPSAVELFF. The DNA of the CDR3 is TGTGCCCAGGCGAGGGGGAGACCTTCGGCCGTAGAGCTGTTTTTT. V usage is TRBV30 and J usage is TRBJ2-2, with D possibly matching TRBD1 (6 bases). Germline-derived CDR1 and CDR2 are GTSNPN and SVGIG (reference sequence). Trimming pared 8 bases from V and 11 bases from J, leaving 27 bases between. The CDR3 is made up of 15 amino acids.

This chain joins TRBV7-2 and TRBJ2-7; TRBD2 matches 7 bases. Per the germline V gene, CDR1 is SGHTA and CDR2 is FQGNSA. The CDR3 has 14 residues. Trimming cost V 3 bases and J 6 bases; bases outside gene matches: 8. CDR3: CASSFGLGRGEQYF. CDR3 bases: TGTGCCAGCAGCTTCGGACTAGGCCGCGGCGAGCAGTACTTC.

This clone was detected once. This sequence joins TRBV29-1 and TRBJ2-4, with TRBD1 as a possible D gene (6 bases). The germline V gene encodes CDR1 SQVTM and CDR2 ANQGSEA. The CDR3 covers 13 residues. The CDR3 is CGVRGRAKNIQYF. DNA of the CDR3: TGCGGAGTGAGGGGGAGAGCCAAAAACATTCAGTACTTC.

The rearrangement joins TRBV30 to TRBJ2-1; D not certain. V was trimmed by 2 bases and J by 5 bases, leaving 10 bases between them. In germline, CDR1 is GTSNPN, CDR2 SVGIG (reference sequence). The CDR3 consists of 13 residues. The CDR3 DNA reads TGTGCCTGGAGTCAAATTAGGAACAATGAGCAGTTCTTC. Protein: CAWSQIRNNEQFF.

The chain links TRBV18 to TRBJ1-1; D unclear. This CDR3 is 14 amino acids long. Trimming stripped 8 bases from V and 2 bases from J, with 15 bases between. Germline CDR1 and CDR2: KGHSH and LQKENI. The CDR3 is CASARSATNTEAFF. For the CDR3, the DNA is TGTGCCAGCGCGCGCTCGGCAACCAACACTGAAGCTTTCTTT.

The chain joins TRBV9 to TRBJ1-2, with 8 bases aligning to TRBD1. CDR3 length: 15 amino acids. CDR1 and CDR2 from the germline V gene are SGDLS and YYNGEE. After removal of 2 bases from V and 2 bases from J, the junction contained 5 bases not matched to a gene. The CDR3 here is CASSVAGGANYGYTF. For the CDR3, the DNA is TGTGCCAGCAGCGTCGCAGGGGGCGCGAACTATGGCTACACCTTC.

This rearrangement joins TRBV29-1 to TRBJ1-3; unclear D gene. V lost 7 bases and J lost 4, with 8 bases in between. This CDR3 region has 11 residues. From germline, CDR1 is SQVTM and CDR2 ANQGSEA. This CDR3 is CSGRDGNTIYF. CDR3 DNA sequence: TGCAGCGGCCGAGACGGAAACACCATATATTTT.

The chain is built from TRBV29-1 and TRBJ2-3, with a weak D call TRBD1 (7 bases). Germline V gene data show CDR1 as SQVTM and CDR2 as ANQGSEA. This CDR3 region has 14 residues. The V end lost 7 bases, the J end lost 0 bases, and 14 bases lay between the germline ends. The DNA for the CDR3 is TGCAGCGGCCGGACAGGACTAAGCACAGATACGCAGTATTTT. Translated, it gives CSGRTGLSTDTQYF.

This clone has only a few counts. V usage is TRBV7-6 and J usage is TRBJ1-1; D gene uncertain. Trimming stripped 3 bases from V and 7 bases from J, with 12 bases between. This CDR3 is built from 13 residues. CDR1 is SGHVS, CDR2 FNYEAQ, per germline. CDR3: CASSLDPKGEAFF. Here the CDR3 DNA reads TGTGCCAGCAGCTTGGACCCTAAGGGTGAAGCTTTCTTT.

The V gene is TRBV30, the J gene TRBJ1-5; D is undetermined. The germline V and J ends were trimmed by 2 bases and 0 bases, with 11 bases remaining between them. The length of the CDR3 is 15 residues. Germline CDR1 reads GTSNPN; CDR2 reads SVGIG (reference sequence). The CDR3 DNA is TGTGCCTGGAGTAGTGATGGCGGTAGCAATCAGCCCCAGCATTTT. Translating it yields CAWSSDGGSNQPQHF.

This chain uses TRBV7-2 with TRBJ1-1; 8 bases fit TRBD1. V gave up 6 bases and J gave up 7 bases; unmatched junction bases: 7. CDR1 is SGHTA and CDR2 is FQGNSA in the germline V gene. This CDR3 has 13 residues. The CDR3: CASRTDRVSEAFF. CDR3 in DNA: TGTGCCAGCAGAACGGACAGGGTCAGTGAAGCTTTCTTT.

The CDR3 is CASSVSGQGSSPLHF. CDR3 DNA sequence: TGTGCCAGCAGCGTATCGGGACAGGGCTCCTCACCCCTCCACTTT. V and J are TRBV9 and TRBJ1-6, with TRBD1 matching over 9 bases. The CDR3 sequence is 15 residues long. The germline V gene encodes CDR1 SGDLS and CDR2 YYNGEE. V was pared by 1 base and J by 10 bases, with 6 bases of the junction left unmatched. The full variable domain, rest sourced from reference TRBV9 and TRBJ1-6, is DSGVTQTPKHLITATGQRVTLRCSPRSGDLSVYWYQQSLDQGLQFLIQYYNGEERAKGNILERFSAQQFPDLHSELNLSSLELGDSALYFCASSVSGQGSSPLHFGNGTRLTVT.

The chain links TRBV30 to TRBJ1-3; tentative D call: TRBD1 (5 bases). The CDR3 has 15 amino acids. Trimming cost V 2 bases and J 0 bases, with 11 bases left between them. In germline, CDR1 is GTSNPN, CDR2 SVGIG (reference sequence). This chain's CDR3 is CAWSPIDSSGNTIYF. For the CDR3, the DNA is TGTGCCTGGAGTCCAATTGACAGCTCTGGAAACACCATATATTTT. Full variable domain (remainder filled in from reference TRBV30 and TRBJ1-3): SQTIHQWPATLVQPVGSPLSLECTVEGTSNPNLYWYRQAAGRGLQLLFYSVGIGQISSEVPQNLSASRPQDRQFILSSKKLLLSDSGFYLCAWSPIDSSGNTIYFGEGSWLTVV.

The chain couples TRBV5-1 to TRBJ2-7; TRBD1 matches 7 bases. The CDR3 is 13 residues long. Unmatched junction bases numbered 3, after V lost 3 bases and J lost 3 bases. Germline assignment: CDR1 SGHRS and CDR2 YFSETQ. CDR3 sequence: CASSWRQGYEQYF. The CDR3 nucleotides are TGCGCCAGCAGCTGGAGACAGGGCTACGAGCAGTACTTC.

The rearrangement uses TRBV9 and TRBJ2-5, with D maybe TRBD1 (6 bases). This CDR3 comprises 15 residues. V was pared by 0 bases and J by 5 bases, with 14 bases between. Germline assignment: CDR1 SGDLS and CDR2 YYNGEE. CDR3 nucleotide sequence: TGTGCCAGCAGCGTAGAATCAGGGGCGGTGGAGACCCAGTACTTC. Encoded protein: CASSVESGAVETQYF.

The genes are TRBV7-2 and TRBJ1-4; 9 bases are a match to TRBD1. The trim removed 4 bases at V and 8 bases at J, leaving 8 bases unmatched. There are 15 residues in the CDR3. Germline V gives CDR1 SGHTA, CDR2 FQGNSA. CDR3 DNA sequence: TGTGCCAGCAGCTCATCACAGGGGGCTCGGGAAAAACTGTTTTTT. Translation gives CASSSSQGAREKLFF.

The chain is built from TRBV5-6 and TRBJ1-6; D call uncertain. Looked up from germline, CDR1 is SGHDT and CDR2 is YYEEEE. V lost 0 bases and J lost 5, with 6 bases in between. CDR3 size: 14 residues. The DNA for the CDR3 is TGTGCCAGCAGCTTGGTAGCCCATAATTCACCCCTCCACTTT. Protein: CASSLVAHNSPLHF. Complete variable domain (other parts from reference TRBV5-6 and TRBJ1-6): DAGVTQSPTHLIKTRGQQVTLRCSPKSGHDTVSWYQQALGQGPQFIFQYYEEEERQRGNFPDRFSGHQFPNYSSELNVNALLLGDSALYLCASSLVAHNSPLHFGNGTRLTVT.